The T cell receptor beta chain under discussion was sequenced for a study of shared clonotypes between healthy human individuals. This CDR3 region has 15 residues. Losses at the gene ends were 3 bases for V and 5 bases for J; bases not matched to a gene: 6. Germline V CDR1 and CDR2: SGDLS, YYNGEE. The authors' processing: Junction-only sequences without quality scores came from ImmunoSEQ, so filtering differed. Using immunoSEQ multiplex PCR, the repertoire was profiled, and TCRdb retains in-frame clones only, with some absent. V, J and clone size are taken as reported in that table, and D and trimming were inferred from the DNA itself. This sample has millions of clones, with roughly 96% found just once.

Sequenced material: naive CD4+ T cells sorted from blood. Subset given: CD45RA+ positively selected. The TCR was taken from a man younger than 30 in good health. The chain has TRBV9 and TRBJ1-2; TRBD1 agrees at 11 bases. In nucleotides, the CDR3 is TGTGCCAGCAGCGCGGCCGGGACAGGGGGGTATGGCTACACCTTC. Its protein product is CASSAAGTGGYGYTF.